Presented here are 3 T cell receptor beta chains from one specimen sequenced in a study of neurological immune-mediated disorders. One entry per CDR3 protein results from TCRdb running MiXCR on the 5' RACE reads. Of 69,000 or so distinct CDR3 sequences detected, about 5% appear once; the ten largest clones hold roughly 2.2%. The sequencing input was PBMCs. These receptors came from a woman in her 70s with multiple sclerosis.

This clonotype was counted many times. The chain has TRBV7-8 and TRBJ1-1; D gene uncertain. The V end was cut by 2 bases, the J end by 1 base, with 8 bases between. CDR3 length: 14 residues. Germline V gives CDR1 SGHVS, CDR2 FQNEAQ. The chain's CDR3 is CASSLWYGNTEAFF. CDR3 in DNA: TGTGCCAGCAGCTTATGGTATGGGAACACTGAAGCTTTCTTT.

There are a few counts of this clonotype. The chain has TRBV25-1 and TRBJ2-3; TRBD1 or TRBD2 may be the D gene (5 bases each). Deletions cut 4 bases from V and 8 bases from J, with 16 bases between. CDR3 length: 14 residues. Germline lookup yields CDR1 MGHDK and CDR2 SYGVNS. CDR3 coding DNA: TGTGCCAGCAGTGCCCGGGACCACTTGGGTACGCAGTATTTT. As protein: CASSARDHLGTQYF. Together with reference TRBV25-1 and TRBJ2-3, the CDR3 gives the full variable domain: EADIYQTPRYLVIGTGKKITLECSQTMGHDKMYWYQQDPGMELHLIHYSYGVNSTEKGDLSSESTVSRIRTEHFPLTLESARPSHTSQYLCASSARDHLGTQYFGPGTRLTVL.

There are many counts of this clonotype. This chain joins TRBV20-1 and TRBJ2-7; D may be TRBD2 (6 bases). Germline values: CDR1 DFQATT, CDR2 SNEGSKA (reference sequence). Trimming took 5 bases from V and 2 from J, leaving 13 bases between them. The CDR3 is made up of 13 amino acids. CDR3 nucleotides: TGCAGTGCTCGTGGGACTTATACCTACGAGCAGTACTTC. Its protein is CSARGTYTYEQYF.